Each of the 18 T cell receptor beta chains below was sequenced from the same sample in a study of blood T cell repertoires in COVID-19. Assay used: immunoSEQ multiplex PCR; TCRdb lists only in-frame clones, some missing. The data contain approximately 200,000 clones, around 87% of them singletons. The sequenced sample was peripheral blood. Receptors were obtained from a woman aged 30 to 39 with active or convalescent COVID-19.

The rearrangement joins TRBV5-1 to TRBJ2-2, with TRBD2 as a possible D gene (5 bases). This CDR3 comprises 16 residues. V lost 4 bases and J 4 bases, leaving 17 bases between the germline ends. The germline V gene has CDR1 SGHRS and CDR2 YFSETQ. CDR3 amino acids: CASSGLGSESTGELFF. The DNA for the CDR3 is TGCGCCAGCAGCGGATTGGGTAGCGAGAGCACCGGGGAGCTGTTTTTT.

The gene calls are TRBV6-6 and TRBJ2-7; TRBD2 aligns across 9 bases. CDR3 length equals 16 residues. Germline values: CDR1 MNHNY, CDR2 SVGAGI (reference sequence). Germline trimming cut 5 bases from V and 4 bases from J; bases unmatched to any gene: 12. CDR3 in DNA: TGTGCCAGCAGTCCCGTTCTAGCGGGGAAGGGATACGAGCAGTACTTC. Its protein product is CASSPVLAGKGYEQYF.

This clone was seen only once. The chain couples TRBV2 to TRBJ2-7; no firm D call. CDR1 and CDR2 (germline): SNHLY, FYNNEI. This CDR3 contains 13 residues. V lost 1 base and J 4 bases, leaving 8 bases between the germline ends. DNA for the CDR3: TGTGCCAGCAGTGAAGAAGAGGTTTACGAGCAGTACTTC. Protein sequence: CASSEEEVYEQYF. The whole variable domain, remainder taken from reference TRBV2 and TRBJ2-7, is EPEVTQTPSHQVTQMGQEVILRCVPISNHLYFYWYRQILGQKVEFLVSFYNNEISEKSEIFDDQFSVERPDGSNFTLKIRSTKLEDSAMYFCASSEEEVYEQYFGPGTRLTVT.

The J gene is TRBJ2-1, the V gene TRBV28; TRBD2 agrees at 10 bases. CDR1 and CDR2 (germline): MDHEN, SYDVKM. Trimming at V came to 3 bases and at J to 9 bases, leaving 5 bases not matched to a gene. There are 14 residues in the CDR3. The CDR3 loop reads CASSFLAGVAEQFF. CDR3 sequence (DNA): TGTGCCAGCAGTTTTCTAGCGGGAGTGGCTGAGCAGTTCTTC.

The rearrangement joins TRBV3-1 (or the pseudogene TRBV3-2) to TRBJ1-4; the D is unclear. The CDR3 spans 14 residues. Germline V gene sequence: CDR1 LGHDT, CDR2 YNNKEL (reference sequence). V lost 4 bases, J lost 5 bases, and 11 bases lay in between. The CDR3 protein is CASSLRSVNEKLFF. The CDR3 DNA sequence: TGTGCCAGCAGCCTTCGCAGCGTGAATGAAAAACTGTTTTTT.

The chain has TRBV28 and TRBJ1-4; no clear D. The CDR3 has 15 residues. CDR1 is MDHEN, CDR2 SYDVKM, per germline. Trimming took off 5 bases at V and 2 bases at J, with 12 bases between the two ends. For the CDR3, the DNA is TGTGCCAGCAGTGCCTACGACAACACTAATGAAAAACTGTTTTTT. It specifies CASSAYDNTNEKLFF.

V usage is TRBV4-1 and J usage is TRBJ2-5, with D possibly matching TRBD1 (6 bases). Trimming removed 5 bases at V and 4 bases at J, with 14 bases between. The CDR3 length is 14 residues. CDR1 MGHRA and CDR2 YSYEKL come from the germline V gene. CDR3 DNA sequence: TGCGCCAGCAGCATGGAACAGGGTGGAGAGACCCAGTACTTC. As protein: CASSMEQGGETQYF.

V gene TRBV6-6 combines with J gene TRBJ2-1; the match to TRBD2 covers 11 bases. CDR1 is MNHNY, CDR2 SVGAGI, per germline (reference sequence). Trimming removed 5 bases from V and 2 bases from J; junction bases left unmatched: 11. The CDR3 runs to 18 residues. The chain's CDR3 is CASSLHTIAGGPYNEQFF. CDR3 sequence (DNA): TGTGCCAGCAGTCTACACACCATAGCGGGAGGGCCCTACAATGAGCAGTTCTTC.

This clone was seen just once. This chain uses TRBV4-1 with TRBJ1-1, with D perhaps TRBD1 (6 bases). V was shortened by 4 bases and J by 5 bases, with 17 bases between the two germline ends. CDR3 length equals 15 residues. Germline CDR1 MGHRA, CDR2 YSYEKL. DNA for the CDR3: TGCGCCAGCAGCCGCTCACAGGGTTCAGGAACTGAAGCTTTCTTT. Residues: CASSRSQGSGTEAFF.

V and J are TRBV27 and TRBJ2-2; 8 positions match TRBD2. The V segment lost 1 base and the J segment 6 bases; nucleotides outside the gene matches: 7. Germline CDR1 is MNHEY and CDR2 is SMNVEV (reference sequence). CDR3 length equals 16 residues. DNA of the CDR3: TGTGCCAGCAGTTTATGGGGAGCGGGAGAGGCCGGGGAGCTGTTTTTT. This encodes CASSLWGAGEAGELFF.

V gene TRBV3-1 (or the pseudogene TRBV3-2) combines with J gene TRBJ2-7, with D perhaps TRBD2 (5 bases). The V gene's germline CDR1 is LGHDT and CDR2 YNNKEL (reference sequence). The CDR3 extends over 12 amino acids. V was cut by 2 bases and J by 7 bases, with 9 bases left in between. CDR3 residues: CASSQRTGEQYF. The CDR3, as DNA: TGTGCCAGCAGCCAACGGACGGGGGAGCAGTACTTC.

This rearrangement joins TRBV25-1 to TRBJ2-3, with D unclear. The CDR3 sequence is 13 residues long. V was clipped by 6 bases and J by 10 bases, with 17 bases between them. Germline CDR1 and CDR2: MGHDK and SYGVNS. The CDR3 DNA follows: TGTGCCAGCAGACTAATAAACGAAGGTGCGCAGTATTTT. Its translation: CASRLINEGAQYF.

This rearrangement joins TRBV7-9 to TRBJ2-1, with unresolved D. Deletions cut 5 bases from V and 4 bases from J, with 12 bases between. The CDR3 extends over 14 amino acids. The V gene's germline CDR1 is SEHNR and CDR2 FQNEAQ (reference sequence). The CDR3 DNA reads as TGTGCCAGCAGCCGGTGGGCAGAATACAATGAGCAGTTCTTC. This translates into CASSRWAEYNEQFF.

The CDR3 loop is CASSPMRNTIYF. In nucleotides, the CDR3 is TGTGCCAGCAGCCCAATGAGGAACACCATATATTTT. The gene calls are TRBV7-2 and TRBJ1-3; D unresolved. Germline loops: CDR1 SGHTA, CDR2 FQGNSA. Between the trimmed V and J ends, which lost 5 bases and 7 bases, there was a span of 9 bases. The CDR3 consists of 12 residues.

Details on this clone: The same CDR3 can be traced to other DNA sequences in this sample. The J gene is TRBJ1-1, the V gene TRBV3-1 (or the pseudogene TRBV3-2); TRBD1 might be the D (5 bases). The germline V gene encodes CDR1 LGHDT and CDR2 YNNKEL (reference sequence). This CDR3 has 14 residues. V lost 0 bases, J lost 3 bases, and 8 bases lay in between. This CDR3 reads CASSQESRDTEAFF. As DNA, the CDR3 is TGTGCCAGCAGCCAAGAATCCAGGGACACTGAAGCTTTCTTT.

The V call is TRBV6-5, the J call TRBJ2-1; tentative D call: TRBD2 (5 bases). V was trimmed by 1 base and J by 8 bases, leaving 12 bases between them. From germline, CDR1 is MNHEY and CDR2 SVGAGI. CDR3 size: 14 residues. CDR3 DNA sequence: TGTGCCAGCAGTTACTTCCTGGGAGCCTATGAGCAGTTCTTC. Protein product: CASSYFLGAYEQFF.

The chain recombines TRBV9 with TRBJ1-3; a weak D match, TRBD1 (5 bases). Germline-derived CDR1 and CDR2 are SGDLS and YYNGEE. The ends were cut back, 3 bases at V and 3 bases at J, with 7 bases in the middle. The CDR3 extends over 13 amino acids. DNA of the CDR3: TGTGCCAGCAGCGGGGGCCGTGGAAACACCATATATTTT. It codes for CASSGGRGNTIYF.

V and J are TRBV18 and TRBJ1-5; D may be TRBD1 (6 bases). This CDR3 is built from 14 residues. Trimming removed 2 bases from V and 7 bases from J, with 12 bases in between. Germline V gene data show CDR1 as KGHSH and CDR2 as LQKENI. CDR3 protein: CASSPVGQRQPQHF. CDR3 DNA sequence: TGTGCCAGCTCACCAGTTGGACAGCGGCAGCCCCAGCATTTT.